Listed below are T cell receptor beta chains from one sample, sequenced in a study of T cells in localized non-small cell lung cancer. Generated by immunoSEQ multiplex PCR, the TCRdb table keeps only in-frame clones and is missing some. Among under 2,000 clones listed, 25% were seen once. The sample in question was normal lung tissue next to the tumor, obtained before any cancer treatment. Source of these receptors: a male donor aged 60 or older with stage II lung adenocarcinoma. Both conserved end residues are part of each CDR3. Each record gives: J gene, V gene, CDR3 length, CDR3 protein.

TRBJ1-1,TRBV14,12,CASSQGWTEAFF
TRBJ1-5,TRBV2,12,CASSDQLLRQHF
TRBJ2-6,TRBV11-3,15,CASRLTGSGANVLTF
TRBJ2-1,TRBV2,15,CASSYSSGGENEQFF
TRBJ1-2,TRBV6-8,13,CASSSQGGDGYTF
TRBJ2-7,TRBV18,14,CASSSQTGGDEQYF
TRBJ1-1,TRBV9,14,CASTQRQRNTEAFF
TRBJ2-3,TRBV5-1,14,CASRSISSTDTQYF
TRBJ1-1,TRBV11-3,15,CASSLVRPWDTEAFF
TRBJ1-4,TRBV11-3,15,CASSFPGQWPEKLFF
TRBJ2-3,TRBV6-4,15,CASSGTSGGTDTQYF
TRBJ2-3,TRBV6-8,15,CASSDSRGGTDTQYF
TRBJ2-2,TRBV7-6,16,CASSSPSGGDTGELFF
TRBJ2-6,TRBV5-1,17,CASSQESRDSGANVLTF
TRBJ1-4,TRBV6-8,15,CASSLDRATNEKLFF
TRBJ1-1,TRBV11-3,15,CASSLDVRGNTEAFF
TRBJ1-5,TRBV18,14,CASSPDRAVQPQHF
TRBJ2-1,TRBV6-8,15,CASSRRGRGYNEQFF
TRBJ2-1,TRBV9,17,CASSPLGSSGGASEQFF
TRBJ1-5,TRBV6-8,14,CASVEQPSNQPQHF
TRBJ2-2,TRBV10-2,18,CASLDLGGGTIGTGELFF
TRBJ2-1,TRBV6-4,15,CASSRRGRAYNEQFF
TRBJ1-1,TRBV30,13,CAWSVGGNTEAFF
TRBJ2-1,TRBV11-3,18,CASSGGGPGTTNYNEQFF
TRBJ2-3,TRBV19,14,CASSTNRGRDTQYF
TRBJ1-1,TRBV6-8,15,CASSYAGGLNTEAFF
TRBJ1-4,TRBV11-3,16,CASSLNVGTGLEKLFF
TRBJ2-7,TRBV14,14,CASSQVTGGAGQYF
TRBJ2-1,TRBV11-3,14,CASSGGLAGAEQFF
TRBJ1-5,TRBV9,15,CASSVSRAPNQPQHF
TRBJ2-5,TRBV19,15,CASSPSASGGETQYF
TRBJ2-7,TRBV19,13,CASMDTNAYEQYF
TRBJ2-6,TRBV6-8,19,CASSNYRDPRGSGANVLTF
TRBJ1-4,TRBV9,15,CASSVGQPGAEKLFF
TRBJ1-2,TRBV11-3,18,CASSIFNLDRGRSYGYTF
TRBJ1-1,TRBV6-8,13,CASKARQGAEAFF
TRBJ2-2,TRBV4-1,17,CASSQLEGDYFAGELFF